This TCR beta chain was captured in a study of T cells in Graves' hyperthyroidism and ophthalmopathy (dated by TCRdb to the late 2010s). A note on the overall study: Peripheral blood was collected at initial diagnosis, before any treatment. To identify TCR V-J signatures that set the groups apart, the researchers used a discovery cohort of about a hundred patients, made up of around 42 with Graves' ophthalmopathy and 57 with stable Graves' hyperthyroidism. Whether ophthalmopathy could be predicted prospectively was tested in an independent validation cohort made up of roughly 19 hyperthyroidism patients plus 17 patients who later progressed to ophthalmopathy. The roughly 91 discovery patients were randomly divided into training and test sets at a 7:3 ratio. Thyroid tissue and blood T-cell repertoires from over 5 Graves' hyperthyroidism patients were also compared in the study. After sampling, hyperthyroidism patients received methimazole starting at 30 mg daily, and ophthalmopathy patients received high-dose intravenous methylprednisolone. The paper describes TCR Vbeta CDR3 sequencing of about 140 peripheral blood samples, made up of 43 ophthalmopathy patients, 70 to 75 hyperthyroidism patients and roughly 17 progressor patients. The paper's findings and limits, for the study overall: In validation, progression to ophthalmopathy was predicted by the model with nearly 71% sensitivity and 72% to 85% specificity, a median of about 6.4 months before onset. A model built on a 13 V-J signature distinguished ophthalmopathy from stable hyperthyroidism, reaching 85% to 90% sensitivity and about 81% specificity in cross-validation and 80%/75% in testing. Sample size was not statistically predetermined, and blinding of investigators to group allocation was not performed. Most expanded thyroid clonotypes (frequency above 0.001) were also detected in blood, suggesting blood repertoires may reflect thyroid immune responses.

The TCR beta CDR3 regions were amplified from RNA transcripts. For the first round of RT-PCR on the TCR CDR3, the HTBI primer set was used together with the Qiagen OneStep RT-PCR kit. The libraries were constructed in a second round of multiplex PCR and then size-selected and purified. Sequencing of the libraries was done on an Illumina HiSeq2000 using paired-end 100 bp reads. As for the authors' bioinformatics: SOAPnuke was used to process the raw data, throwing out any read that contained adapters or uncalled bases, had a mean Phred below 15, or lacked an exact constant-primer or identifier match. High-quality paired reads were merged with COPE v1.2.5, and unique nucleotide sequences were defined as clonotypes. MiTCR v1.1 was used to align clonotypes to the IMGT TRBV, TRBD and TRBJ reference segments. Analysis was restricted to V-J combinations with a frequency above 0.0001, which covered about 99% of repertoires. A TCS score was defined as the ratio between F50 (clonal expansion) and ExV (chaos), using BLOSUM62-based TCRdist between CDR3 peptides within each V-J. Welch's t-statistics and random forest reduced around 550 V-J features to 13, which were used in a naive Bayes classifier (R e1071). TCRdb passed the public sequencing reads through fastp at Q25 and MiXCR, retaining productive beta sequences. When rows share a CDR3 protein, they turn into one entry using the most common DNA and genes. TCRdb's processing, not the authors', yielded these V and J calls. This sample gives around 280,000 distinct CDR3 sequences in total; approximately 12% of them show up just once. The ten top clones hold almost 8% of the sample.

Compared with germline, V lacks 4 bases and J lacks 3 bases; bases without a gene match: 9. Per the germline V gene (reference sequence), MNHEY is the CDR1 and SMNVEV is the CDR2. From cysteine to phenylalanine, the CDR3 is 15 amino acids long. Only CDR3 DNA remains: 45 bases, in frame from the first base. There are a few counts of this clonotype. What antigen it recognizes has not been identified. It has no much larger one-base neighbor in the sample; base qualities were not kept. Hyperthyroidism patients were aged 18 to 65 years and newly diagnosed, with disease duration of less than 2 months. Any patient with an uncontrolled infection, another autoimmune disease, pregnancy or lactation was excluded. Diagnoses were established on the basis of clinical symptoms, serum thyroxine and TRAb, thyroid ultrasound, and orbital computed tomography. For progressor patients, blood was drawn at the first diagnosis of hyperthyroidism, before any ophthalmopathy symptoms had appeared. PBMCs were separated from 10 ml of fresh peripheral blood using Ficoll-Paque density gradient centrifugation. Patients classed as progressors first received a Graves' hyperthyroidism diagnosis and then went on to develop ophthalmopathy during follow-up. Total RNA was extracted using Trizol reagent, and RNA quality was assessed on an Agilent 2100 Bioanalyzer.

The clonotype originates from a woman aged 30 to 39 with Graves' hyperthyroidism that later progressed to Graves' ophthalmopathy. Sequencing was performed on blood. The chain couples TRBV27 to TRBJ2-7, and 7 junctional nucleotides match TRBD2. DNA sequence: TGTGCCAGCAGTTCCCTTACCGGGACTAACTACGAGCAGTACTTC. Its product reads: CASSSLTGTNYEQYF.